Below are 13 T cell receptor beta chains sequenced from a single sample in a study of neoadjuvant anti-PD-1 for oral cavity cancer. Documented time point: after neoadjuvant nivolumab, at surgical resection. Here immunoSEQ multiplex PCR was the method, and the copy in TCRdb shows in-frame clones only, minus some. The profile shows around 65,000 clones, about nine tenths of them singletons. Sequencing used PBMCs, obtained after nivolumab (anti-PD-1) treatment. These receptors came from a person aged 40 to 85 with oral cavity squamous cell carcinoma.

The chain couples TRBV5-4 to TRBJ1-2, with 7 bases matching TRBD1. The CDR3 sequence is 14 residues long. The germline gives CDR1 SGHNT, CDR2 YYREEE (reference sequence). V shed 4 bases and J 7 bases; nucleotides not matched to a gene: 10. The CDR3 region has the DNA TGTGCCAGCAGCGGGGACAGACCTCCTTTTGGCTACACCTTC. It codes for CASSGDRPPFGYTF.

The V call is TRBV27, the J call TRBJ2-5; 8 bases line up with TRBD1. Germline V gene sequence: CDR1 MNHEY, CDR2 SMNVEV (reference sequence). V lost 6 bases and J lost 4; bases outside the gene matches: 7. This CDR3 spans 14 amino acids. DNA for the CDR3: TGTGCCAGCAGCTTCGGACAGGGTGGAGAGACCCAGTACTTC. Protein: CASSFGQGGETQYF.

J is TRBJ1-1 and V is TRBV5-5; possible D gene TRBD1, 6 bases. The CDR3 is made up of 17 amino acids. The V and J ends lost 0 bases and 5 bases respectively, with 20 bases between them. Germline values: CDR1 SGHKS, CDR2 YYEKEE (reference sequence). The CDR3 reads CASSLEGRGAVVTEAFF. The CDR3 DNA reads TGTGCCAGCAGCTTGGAAGGTCGGGGGGCGGTTGTGACTGAAGCTTTCTTT.

This chain connects TRBV7-6 to TRBJ2-7, with 7 positions matching TRBD1. J was trimmed by 5 bases and V by 2 bases; bases with no gene match: 6. The length of the CDR3 is 14 residues. Germline V lookup: CDR1 SGHVS, CDR2 FNYEAQ. The CDR3 DNA reads TGTGCCAGCAGCTTAATACAGGGGAGTCACGAGCAGTACTTC. Its protein product is CASSLIQGSHEQYF.

CDR3 protein: CASGFRTVAGGTGELFF. The CDR3 DNA sequence: TGTGCTAGTGGTTTCCGCACCGTAGCGGGAGGGACCGGGGAGCTGTTTTTT. J is TRBJ2-2 and V is TRBV12-5; TRBD2 agrees at 11 bases. The CDR3 covers 17 residues. With V trimmed by 3 bases and J by 5 bases, 8 bases remained unmatched. In germline, CDR1 is LGHNT, CDR2 FRNRAP. Combining the CDR3 with reference TRBV12-5 and TRBJ2-2 gives the whole variable domain DARVTQTPRHKVTEMGQEVTMRCQPILGHNTVFWYRQTMMQGLELLAYFRNRAPLDDSGMPKDRFSAEMPDATLATLKIQPSEPRDSAVYFCASGFRTVAGGTGELFFGEGSRLTVL.

This rearrangement joins TRBV5-1 to TRBJ1-2, with D maybe TRBD1 (6 bases). Germline CDR1 reads SGHRS; CDR2 reads YFSETQ. The ends were cut back, 4 bases at V and 4 bases at J, with 17 bases in the middle. The length of the CDR3 is 15 residues. The DNA of the CDR3 is TGCGCCAGCAGCCCGGCGACAGGAGGGAGCTATGGCTACACCTTC. This sequence encodes CASSPATGGSYGYTF.

The chain recombines TRBV27 with TRBJ2-7; TRBD2 is a possible D gene (6 bases). V dropped 0 bases and J dropped 3 bases, with 6 bases sitting between them. This CDR3 comprises 13 residues. CDR1 and CDR2 (germline): MNHEY, SMNVEV (reference sequence). CDR3 sequence reads: CASSLSGGYEQYF. The CDR3 bases are TGTGCCAGCAGTTTATCGGGGGGCTACGAGCAGTACTTC.

The rearrangement joins TRBV30 to TRBJ2-5; D remains unclear. There are 13 residues in the CDR3. Germline V lookup: CDR1 GTSNPN, CDR2 SVGIG (reference sequence). The V and J ends lost 4 bases and 5 bases respectively, with 14 bases between them. CDR3 DNA: TGTGCCTGGAAAGAATTAGCTGTGGAGACCCAGTACTTC. Protein sequence: CAWKELAVETQYF.

This chain uses TRBV5-4 with TRBJ2-1; D possibly uses TRBD1 or TRBD2 (6 bases each). Trimming left V 5 bases short and J 8 bases short, with 20 bases between. Germline assignment: CDR1 SGHNT and CDR2 YYREEE (reference sequence). This CDR3 has 15 amino acids. The CDR3 loop is CASREGGTIQYEQFF. The DNA of the CDR3 is TGTGCCAGCAGGGAGGGGGGAACAATACAATATGAGCAGTTCTTC.

In this sample, this clone turned up once. The rearrangement joins TRBV5-1 to TRBJ2-1; possible D gene TRBD1, 6 bases. V shed 0 bases and J shed 2 bases, with 9 bases lying between them. The V gene's germline CDR1 is SGHRS and CDR2 YFSETQ. This CDR3 region has 15 residues. CDR3 DNA: TGCGCCAGCAGCTTGGACACAGGGCCCTACAATGAGCAGTTCTTC. Protein product: CASSLDTGPYNEQFF.

The rearrangement joins TRBV5-1 to TRBJ2-2, with 9 bases identical to TRBD2. After removal of 5 bases from V and 3 bases from J, the junction contained 8 bases not matched to a gene. Per germline, CDR1 SGHRS and CDR2 YFSETQ. The CDR3 contains 16 residues. CDR3 region: CASRPTSGDYTGELFF. CDR3 DNA: TGCGCCAGCAGACCGACTAGCGGAGACTACACCGGGGAGCTGTTTTTT.

The rearrangement links TRBV7-8 to TRBJ1-3; 9 nucleotides agree with TRBD1. The CDR3 is made up of 14 amino acids. The V and J ends lost 6 bases and 2 bases, in that order; junction bases with no gene match: 2. Germline loops: CDR1 SGHVS, CDR2 FQNEAQ. Written as DNA, the CDR3 is TGTGCCAGCAGACGGGACAGGGCTGGAAACACCATATATTTT. It specifies CASRRDRAGNTIYF.

The rearrangement links TRBV5-1 to TRBJ1-3; D unclear. The CDR3 runs to 16 residues. The germline V gene encodes CDR1 SGHRS and CDR2 YFSETQ. Trimming pared 0 bases from V and 0 bases from J, leaving 10 bases between. CDR3 protein: CASSLEGRTSGNTIYF. The CDR3 DNA sequence: TGCGCCAGCAGCTTGGAAGGCAGAACCTCTGGAAACACCATATATTTT.